This TCR beta chain stems from a study of T cells after somatic rescue of genetic block. Germline CDR1 is SGHKS and CDR2 is YYEKEE (reference sequence). The CDR3 length is 17 residues. The V and J ends lost 2 bases and 0 bases, in that order; junction bases with no gene match: 7. Generated by immunoSEQ multiplex PCR, the TCRdb table keeps only in-frame clones and is missing some. In the table there are about 12,000 clones, approximately 74% of which are singletons. The chain carries TRBV5-5 and TRBJ1-5; 8 bases match TRBD1. The source material was peripheral blood mononuclear cells (PBMCs). The source is a boy between 10 and 17 years old. The DNA of the CDR3 is TGTGCCAGCAGCTTAGGGACAGGACTGGTTAGCAATCAGCCCCAGCATTTT. This sequence encodes CASSLGTGLVSNQPQHF.